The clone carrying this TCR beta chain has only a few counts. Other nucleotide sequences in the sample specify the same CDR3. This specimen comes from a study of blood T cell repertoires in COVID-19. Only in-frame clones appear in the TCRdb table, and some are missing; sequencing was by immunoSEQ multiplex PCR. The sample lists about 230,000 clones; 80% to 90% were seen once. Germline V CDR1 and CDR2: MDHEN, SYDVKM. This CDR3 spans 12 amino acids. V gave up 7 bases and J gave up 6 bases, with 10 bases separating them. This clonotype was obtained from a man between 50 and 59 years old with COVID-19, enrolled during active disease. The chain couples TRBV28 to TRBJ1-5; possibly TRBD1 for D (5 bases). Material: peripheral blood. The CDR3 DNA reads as TGTGCCAGCACCCGGGGGAGTCAGCCCCAGCATTTT. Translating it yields CASTRGSQPQHF.